This is a list of T cell receptor beta chains from one sample in a study of CD8+ T cells in alopecia areata. Measured with immunoSEQ multiplex PCR; TCRdb has only the in-frame clones, and not every one. The sample records under 350,000 clones, roughly 60% being singletons. Specimen: CD4+ T cells sorted from blood, collected at week 24, from a patient treated with tofacitinib. Source of these receptors: a human donor with alopecia areata. The CDR3 runs from the conserved cysteine through the conserved F or W. A D gene is named only where the DNA matches it firmly. A clone size is listed for some rows: how often the clone was seen (once, few, many), or a class if it is expanded.

TRBJ1-5 | TRBV5-5 | 15 | . | few | TGTGCCAGCAGCCAGAGCGCATATAGCAATCAGCCCCAGCATTTT | CASSQSAYSNQPQHF
TRBJ1-5 | TRBV6-5 | 14 | TRBD1 | . | TGTGCCAGCAGTGTCCGACAGGGGATTCAGCCCCAGCATTTT | CASSVRQGIQPQHF
TRBJ2-3 | TRBV9 | 14 | TRBD2 | . | TGTGCCAGCAGCTCGAGCGGGGGAGCAGATACGCAGTATTTT | CASSSSGGADTQYF
TRBJ1-3 | TRBV29-1 | 13 | . | . | TGCAGCGTTGACGGTGGACAGGGAAACACCATATATTTT | CSVDGGQGNTIYF
TRBJ2-5 | TRBV29-1 | 12 | . | . | TGCAGCGTGTCGGGGGCTCGGGAGACCCAGTACTTC | CSVSGARETQYF
TRBJ1-1 | TRBV15 | 14 | TRBD1 | . | TGTGCCACCAGCAGGCAGGGGGTGGACACTGAAGCTTTCTTT | CATSRQGVDTEAFF
TRBJ2-5 | TRBV30 | 15 | . | . | TGTGCCTGGAGTGTTAAGGGGAGATTGCGGGAGACCCAGTACTTC | CAWSVKGRLRETQYF
TRBJ1-2 | TRBV5-4 | 14 | . | . | TGTGCCAGCAGCTTGTACGCAGGGACCTATGGCTACACCTTC | CASSLYAGTYGYTF
TRBJ2-7 | TRBV28 | 12 | . | . | TGTGCTCTCCCGGGGGGCTCGGGGGAGCAGTACTTC | CALPGGSGEQYF
TRBJ1-2 | TRBV27 | 13 | . | . | TGTGCCAGCAGTCTTTCGATAGGTTATGGCTACACCTTC | CASSLSIGYGYTF
TRBJ2-7 | TRBV5-1 | 13 | . | . | TGCGCCAGCAGCTTGGGACAGAACTACGAGCAGTACTTC | CASSLGQNYEQYF
TRBJ2-7 | TRBV5-1 | 13 | . | . | TGCGCCAGCAGTCCCCCAGCCACCTACGAGCAGTACTTC | CASSPPATYEQYF
TRBJ2-5 | TRBV28 | 14 | . | . | TGTGCCAGCAGTCCCGGAAGGGTTTGGGAGACCCAGTACTTC | CASSPGRVWETQYF
TRBJ2-1 | TRBV7-2 | 18 | TRBD2 | . | TGTGCCAGCAGCCCGACTAGCGGGGGGATTAGCTCCTACAATGAGCAGTTCTTC | CASSPTSGGISSYNEQFF
TRBJ2-6 | TRBV10-3 | 16 | . | . | TGTGCCATCAGGGCAGGGGAGGGCTCCGGGGCCAACGTCCTGACTTTC | CAIRAGEGSGANVLTF
TRBJ2-1 | TRBV29-1 | 15 | TRBD2 | . | TGCAGCGTCAAGTCAGCGGGGGGGCAGCACAATGAGCAGTTCTTC | CSVKSAGGQHNEQFF
TRBJ2-1 | TRBV28 | 15 | . | . | TGTGCCAGCAGTTCTCTCCAACAGGGAATCAATGAGCAGTTCTTC | CASSSLQQGINEQFF
TRBJ1-5 | TRBV5-1 | 14 | . | . | TGCGCCAGCAGCCCGGGGCTGGACAAACAGCCCCAGCATTTT | CASSPGLDKQPQHF
TRBJ2-3 | TRBV2 | 14 | . | . | TGTGCCAGCAGTGATCGAGGACGCACAGATACGCAGTATTTT | CASSDRGRTDTQYF
TRBJ1-1 | TRBV6-5 | 14 | . | . | TGTGCCAGCAGTTACGGCCCAGGGAACACTGAAGCTTTCTTT | CASSYGPGNTEAFF
TRBJ2-5 | TRBV9 | 16 | . | . | TGTGCCAGCAGCGTCGGCCCGGGACACTTTGAAGGGACCCAGTACTTC | CASSVGPGHFEGTQYF
TRBJ2-5 | TRBV28 | 11 | TRBD1 | . | TGTGCCAGCAGTTTCCAGGGGGATCTCTACTTC | CASSFQGDLYF
TRBJ1-1 | TRBV2 | 13 | . | . | TGTGCCAGCAGTCGACAATCGAACACTGAAGCTTTCTTT | CASSRQSNTEAFF
TRBJ1-1 | TRBV29-1 | 11 | . | . | TGCAGCGTTGGGAGCAGGGTAAAAGCTTTCTTT | CSVGSRVKAFF
TRBJ1-5 | TRBV23-1 | 13 | TRBD1 | . | TGCGCCAGCGGTCAGGGGGGTGGCCAGCCCCAGCATTTT | CASGQGGGQPQHF
TRBJ2-3 | TRBV30 | 14 | . | . | TGTGCCTGGAGTGTTCGGGTCGGGACAGATACGCAGTATTTT | CAWSVRVGTDTQYF
TRBJ1-1 | TRBV30 | 13 | . | once | TGTGCCTGGAAAGGACATCGGAACACTGAAGCTTTCTTT | CAWKGHRNTEAFF
TRBJ1-1 | TRBV27 | 15 | . | . | TGTGCCAGCACCCCAGCGGGACACAGCTTCACTGAAGCTTTCTTT | CASTPAGHSFTEAFF
TRBJ1-2 | TRBV28 | 12 | . | . | TGTGCCAGCAGTTCCCGCCCCTATGGCTACACCTTC | CASSSRPYGYTF
TRBJ1-1 | TRBV7-9 | 18 | . | . | TGTGCCAGCAGCTTAGCGGTCCACCAACGGGCGTCCTACACTGAAGCTTTCTTT | CASSLAVHQRASYTEAFF
TRBJ1-2 | TRBV30 | 17 | TRBD1 | . | TGTGCCTGGAGTCTGGGGAAACTCCGGACAGGGAAAGATGGCTACACCTTC | CAWSLGKLRTGKDGYTF
TRBJ2-5 | TRBV29-1 | 17 | . | . | TGCAGCGTGGGCGGCGGGGGACACCTAGCCCCCCAAGAGACCCAGTACTTC | CSVGGGGHLAPQETQYF
TRBJ2-6 | TRBV2 | 14 | . | . | TGTGCCAGCAGCAGGGGTGCCGGGGCCAACGTCCTGACTTTC | CASSRGAGANVLTF
TRBJ2-7 | TRBV5-4 | 16 | . | . | TGTGCCAGCAGCGCCCAGCAGGGCGTGAGCTCCTACGAGCAGTACTTC | CASSAQQGVSSYEQYF
TRBJ2-7 | TRBV5-6 | 10 | . | once | TGTGCCAGTCTACCCTACGAGCAGTACTTC | CASLPYEQYF
TRBJ1-2 | TRBV20-1 | 11 | . | once | TGCAGTGCTAAACTATCCGGGGGCTACACCTTC | CSAKLSGGYTF
TRBJ1-5 | TRBV4-1 | 14 | . | . | TGCGCCAGCAGCCAAGGCCCTGCTAATCAGCCCCAGCATTTT | CASSQGPANQPQHF
TRBJ2-7 | TRBV6-5 | 13 | . | . | TGTGCCAGCAGTTATCCCGGGACTTACGAGCAGTACTTC | CASSYPGTYEQYF
TRBJ2-3 | TRBV7-6 | 13 | . | . | TGTGCCAGCAGCTTAGCCAACCAGCGGGTGTCTTATTTT | CASSLANQRVSYF
TRBJ2-7 | TRBV6-5 | 15 | . | . | TGTGCCAGCAGTCCCGACAGGTTCCGCTCCTACGAGCAGTACTTC | CASSPDRFRSYEQYF
TRBJ1-1 | TRBV7-8 | 14 | . | . | TGTGCCAGCAGCTTAGTGTCAGGGAACACTGAAGCTTTCTTT | CASSLVSGNTEAFF
TRBJ1-2 | TRBV15 | 14 | . | . | TGTGCCACCAGCAGCCTAGACCGGAACTATGGCTACACCTTC | CATSSLDRNYGYTF
TRBJ2-3 | TRBV7-7 | 15 | TRBD1 | few | TGTGCTAGCAGCTCGACAGGGATAAGCACAGATACGCAGTATTTT | CASSSTGISTDTQYF
TRBJ2-1 | TRBV30 | 13 | . | . | TGTGCCTGGAGTGGGTCCTTCTTCGGAGAGCAGTTCTTC | CAWSGSFFGEQFF
TRBJ1-6 | TRBV30 | 13 | . | . | TGTGCCTGGAGGACAGGCATTAATTCACCCCTCCACTTT | CAWRTGINSPLHF
TRBJ2-1 | TRBV29-1 | 8 | . | few | TGCAGCGTTGGCGGGCAGTTCTTC | CSVGGQFF
TRBJ1-5 | TRBV19 | 15 | . | few | TGTGCCAGTAGTCAGGAGCCTCTTGGCAATCAGCCCCAGCATTTT | CASSQEPLGNQPQHF
TRBJ2-4 | TRBV14 | 13 | TRBD1 | few | TGTGCCAGCAGCCAAGATCAGGGGGACATTCAGTACTTC | CASSQDQGDIQYF
TRBJ2-4 | TRBV7-2 | 16 | . | . | TGTGCCAGCAGCTCCCCAAGCGGGTCCGGGGGAAACATTCAGTACTTC | CASSSPSGSGGNIQYF
TRBJ2-5 | TRBV5-6 | 15 | TRBD2 | . | TGTGCCAGCAGCGCCTCGGGGGGGCTCGGGGAGACCCAGTACTTC | CASSASGGLGETQYF
TRBJ1-6 | TRBV30 | 14 | . | . | TGTGCCTGGATTAACGGCAGGGGCAATTCACCCCTCCACTTT | CAWINGRGNSPLHF